This record concerns one T cell receptor beta chain sequence. Its antigen is still unknown. The input lacks base qualities; no much larger clone sits a single base away. From the cysteine up to the phenylalanine, the CDR3 has a length of 15 residues. CDR3 DNA is the only sequence kept; it has 45 bases, read in frame from the first base. The germline V gene yields SGDLS for CDR1 and YYNGEE for CDR2. After removal of 0 bases from V and 5 bases from J, the junction retains 5 bases not matched to a gene. The data were taken from a study of blood T cell repertoires in COVID-19 (dated by TCRdb to the early 2020s). Context from the whole study: Samples covering the acute and convalescent phases of COVID-19 were provided by collaborators in the United States, Italy and Spain. The material from the prospective study consisted of cDNA or gDNA derived from T cells, B-cell-depleted T cells, or PBMCs. Deeply sampled blood TCRbeta repertoires from subjects exposed to, actively infected with, or recovered from COVID-19 were included in the dataset. The repertoires were made available in a free public database intended to serve as a resource for research on the immune response to SARS-CoV-2. The samples were drawn from the first 160 participants of the ongoing ImmuneRACE study and from 1,254 subjects provided by 6 global collaborators. The sample metadata nearly always contained a de-identified subject ID, COVID-19 status, age in years and sex. HLA class I and class II types, where available, came from metadata supplied by the sample provider rather than from assay-based typing. General study outcomes and caveats: The amount of clinical and demographic metadata varied by source and participant and was provided uncurated.

The immunoSEQ Assay, a bias-controlled multiplex PCR, was used to amplify TCRbeta CDR3 regions from genomic DNA. On the study's bioinformatics: The number of nucleated cells in each sample was estimated by amplification of reference gene primers within the assay. Sequence reads were collapsed and filtered to measure the absolute abundance of every unique TCRbeta CDR3 rearrangement. Productive Simpson clonality was computed per sample as the square root of Simpson's diversity index over productive rearrangements. Imported from immuneACCESS, the table was reduced by TCRdb to in-frame sequences with V and J called. These copies leave out some clones; in studies compared against another copy, an unresolved V gene accounts for under half, and the cause of the remainder is not known. V, J and clone size are those of that table, while D and trimming were read from the DNA. Present in this sample are about 400,000 clones, roughly 90% of which were seen just once. The ten largest make up roughly 2% of the sample.

Enrolling through a virtual design, the prospective study's participants ranged in age from roughly 18 to 90 years and lived across more than 20 United States geographic areas. Cohort assignment in the prospective study relied on participant-reported clinical history from a screening survey and a study questionnaire. In the prospective study, whole blood, serum and a nasopharyngeal or oropharyngeal swab were collected from each participant by mobile phlebotomists. Participants in the prospective study had the option to provide additional blood draws and questionnaires over an approximately two-month period. Before DNA extraction, blood samples from the prospective study were shipped at room temperature or frozen.

The V and J segments used are TRBV9 and TRBJ2-1, with 7 middle bases fitting TRBD2. The sequence was collected from a woman aged 40 to 50 with acute COVID-19. Sequenced sample: PBMCs or T cells enriched from blood (not recorded which). The bases read TGTGCCAGCAGCGTAGGACTAGCCAAAAACAATGAGCAGTTCTTC. The encoded protein is CASSVGLAKNNEQFF. With all but the CDR3 taken from the reference TRBV9 and TRBJ2-1 genes, the full variable domain is: DSGVTQTPKHLITATGQRVTLRCSPRSGDLSVYWYQQSLDQGLQFLIQYYNGEERAKGNILERFSAQQFPDLHSELNLSSLELGDSALYFCASSVGLAKNNEQFFGPGTRLTVL.